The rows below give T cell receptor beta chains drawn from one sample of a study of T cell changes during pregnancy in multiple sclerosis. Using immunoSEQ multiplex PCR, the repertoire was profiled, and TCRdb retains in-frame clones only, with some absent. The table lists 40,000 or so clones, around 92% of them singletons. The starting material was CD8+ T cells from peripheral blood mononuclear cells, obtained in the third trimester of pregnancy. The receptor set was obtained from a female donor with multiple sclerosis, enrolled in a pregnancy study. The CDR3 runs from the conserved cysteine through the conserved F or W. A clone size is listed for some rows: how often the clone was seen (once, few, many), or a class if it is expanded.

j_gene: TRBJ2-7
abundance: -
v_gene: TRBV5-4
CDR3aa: CASSTNTGTESYEQYF

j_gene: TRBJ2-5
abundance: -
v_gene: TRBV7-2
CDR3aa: CASSLSGSGSETQYF

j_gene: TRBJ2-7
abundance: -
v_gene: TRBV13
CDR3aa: CASSSKREGRYEQYF

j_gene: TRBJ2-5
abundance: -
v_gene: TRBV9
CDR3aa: CASSAGTSWLETQYF

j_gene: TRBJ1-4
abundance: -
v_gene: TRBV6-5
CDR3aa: CASRWTGGSEKLFF

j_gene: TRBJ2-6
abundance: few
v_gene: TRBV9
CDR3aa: CASSAIANVLTF

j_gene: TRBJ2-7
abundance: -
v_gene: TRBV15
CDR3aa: CATSRDGLAGGLDSYEQYF

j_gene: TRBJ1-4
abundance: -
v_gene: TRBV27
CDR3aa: CASSPLRGGPNEKLFF

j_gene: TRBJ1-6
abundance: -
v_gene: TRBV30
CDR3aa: CASQRENNSPLHF

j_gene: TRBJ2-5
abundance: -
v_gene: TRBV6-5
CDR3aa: CASSPTGGRETQYF

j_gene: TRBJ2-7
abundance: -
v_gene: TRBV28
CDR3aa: CASSPPQGYEQYF

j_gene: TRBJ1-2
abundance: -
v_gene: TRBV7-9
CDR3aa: CASSLPGISYGYTF

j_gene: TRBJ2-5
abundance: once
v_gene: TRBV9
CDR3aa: CASSVVGTFQETQYF

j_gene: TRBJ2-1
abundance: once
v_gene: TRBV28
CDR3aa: CASSWGTSGSNEQFF

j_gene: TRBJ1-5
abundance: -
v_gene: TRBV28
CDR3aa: CASSLLRGQPQHF

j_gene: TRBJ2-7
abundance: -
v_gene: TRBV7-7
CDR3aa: CASSPNPSYEQYF

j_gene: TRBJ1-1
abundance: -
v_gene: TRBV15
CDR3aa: CATSRGQGSNTEAFF

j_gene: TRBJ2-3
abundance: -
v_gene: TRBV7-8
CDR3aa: CASSSLGTTTDTQYF

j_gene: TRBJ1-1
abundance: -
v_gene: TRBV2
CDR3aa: CASSEGTMNTEAFF

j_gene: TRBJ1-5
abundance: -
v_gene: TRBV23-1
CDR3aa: CASSQSGGQPQHF

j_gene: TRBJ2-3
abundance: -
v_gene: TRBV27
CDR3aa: CASSRALLGGTDTQYF

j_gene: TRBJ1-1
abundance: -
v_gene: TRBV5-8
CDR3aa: CASSLTGEATEAFF

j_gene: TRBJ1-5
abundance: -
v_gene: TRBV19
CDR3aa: CASSFSIWRSNQPQHF

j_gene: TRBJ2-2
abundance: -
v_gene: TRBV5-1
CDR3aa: CASSLGQGSTGELFF

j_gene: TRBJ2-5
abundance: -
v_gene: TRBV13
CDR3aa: CASSFSGRAGETQYF

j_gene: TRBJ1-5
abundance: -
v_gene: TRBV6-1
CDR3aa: CATKGQGAHQPQHF

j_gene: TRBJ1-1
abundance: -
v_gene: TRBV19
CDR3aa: CASSYGQGHTEAFF

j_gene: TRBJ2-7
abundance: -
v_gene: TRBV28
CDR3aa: CASSLYSGSTTYEQYF

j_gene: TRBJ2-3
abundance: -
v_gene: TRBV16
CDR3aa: CASSQSGQGPSTDTQYF

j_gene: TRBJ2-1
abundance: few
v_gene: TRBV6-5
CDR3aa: CASSIWTGGNEQFF

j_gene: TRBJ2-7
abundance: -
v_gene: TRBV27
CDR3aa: CASSPGGAGEQYF

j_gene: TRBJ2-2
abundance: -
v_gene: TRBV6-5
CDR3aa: CASSYGDRVGGELFF

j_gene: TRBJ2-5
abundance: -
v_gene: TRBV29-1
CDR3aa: CSVEVWSGETQYF

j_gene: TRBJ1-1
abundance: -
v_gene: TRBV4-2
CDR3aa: CASSQAPLPFMNTEAFF

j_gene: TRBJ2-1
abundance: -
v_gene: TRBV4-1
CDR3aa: CASSQVLRGRNEQFF

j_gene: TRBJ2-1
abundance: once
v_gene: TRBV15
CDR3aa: CATRSSGSGNEQFF

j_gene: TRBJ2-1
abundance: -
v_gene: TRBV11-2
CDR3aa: CASSEIAGGLSYEQFF

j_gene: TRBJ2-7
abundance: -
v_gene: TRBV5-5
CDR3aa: CASSFSQGSYEQYF

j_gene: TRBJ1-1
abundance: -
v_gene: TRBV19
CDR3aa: CASSAHGGPGTEAFF

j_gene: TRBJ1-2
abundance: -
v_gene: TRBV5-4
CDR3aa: CASSLFGSPNYGYTF

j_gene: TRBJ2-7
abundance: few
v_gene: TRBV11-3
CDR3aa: CASSRERTAEQYF

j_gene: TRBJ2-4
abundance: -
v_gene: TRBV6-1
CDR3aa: CASRGTGKNIQYF

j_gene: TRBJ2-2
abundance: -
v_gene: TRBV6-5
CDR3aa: CASRVWTSGTGELFF

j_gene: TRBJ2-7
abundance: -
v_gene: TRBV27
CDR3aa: CASSLMPTDEQYF

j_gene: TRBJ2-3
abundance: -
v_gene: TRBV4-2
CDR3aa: CASSQESGTDTQYF